This section outlines one T cell receptor (beta chain) sequence together with its context. The antigen it recognizes is unknown. Per-base quality was not reported, and no clone a single base away is much larger than it. This entry comes from a study of blood T cell repertoires in COVID-19 (TCRdb year 2020). About the full investigation: Samples from collaborators originated in the United States, Italy and Spain and spanned both the acute and convalescent phases of COVID-19. Samples came from the ongoing ImmuneRACE study (first 160 participants) plus 1,254 subjects from 6 global collaborators. The repertoires were made available in a free public database intended to serve as a resource for research on the immune response to SARS-CoV-2. A de-identified subject ID, COVID-19 status, age in years and sex were almost always included in the sample metadata. HLA class I and class II types, where available, came from metadata supplied by the sample provider rather than from assay-based typing. The prospective study material was composed of cDNA or gDNA derived from T cells, B-cell-depleted T cells, or PBMCs. Subjects who had been exposed to COVID-19, were actively infected with it, or had recovered from it provided the deeply sampled blood TCRbeta repertoires that made up the dataset. General findings and caveats noted by the study authors: The quantity of clinical and demographic metadata differed by source and by participant and was supplied without curation.

TCRbeta CDR3 regions were amplified from genomic DNA using the immunoSEQ Assay, a bias-controlled multiplex PCR. As for how the authors treated the data: The number of nucleated cells in each sample was estimated from the amplification of reference gene primers within the assay. To quantify the absolute abundance of each unique TCRbeta CDR3 rearrangement, sequence reads were collapsed and filtered. Productive Simpson clonality was computed per sample as the square root of Simpson's diversity index over productive rearrangements. What TCRdb holds here is the immuneACCESS table cut down to in-frame rearrangements. Part of the clones is not present; checked against another copy, under half of the missing clones reflect an unresolved V gene, and the others are unexplained. V, J and clone size were drawn from that table, and D and trimming were deduced from the DNA. Within this sample are tens of thousands of clones, with approximately 83% of them counted one time only. In total, the top ten clones hold 16% of the sample.

One collaborating source in Seattle enrolled patients during active infection and followed them longitudinally through the course of disease. Whole blood was collected in K2EDTA tubes by collaborating institutions according to the institutions' own protocols. For TCRbeta analysis, collaborators shipped samples in one of three forms: frozen whole blood, isolated PBMCs, or DNA extracted from either of those sample types. CDR1 MNHEY and CDR2 SVGAGI were looked up in the germline V gene. The CDR3 spans 15 residues, from the cysteine through the phenylalanine. The entry retains the CDR3 DNA only, 45 bases that are in frame from base 1. Trimming leaves V shorter by 6 bases and J shorter by 2 bases, with the junction holding 4 bases beyond the gene matches.

The sample consisted of peripheral blood. This sequence uses TRBV6-5 and TRBJ1-2, with 12 central nucleotides matching TRBD1. This receptor was taken from a man aged 35-49 years with COVID-19, enrolled during active disease. The nucleotide sequence reads TGTGCCAGCAGGCCGGGACAGGGGGCGAACTATGGCTACACCTTC. Its amino acids are CASRPGQGANYGYTF.